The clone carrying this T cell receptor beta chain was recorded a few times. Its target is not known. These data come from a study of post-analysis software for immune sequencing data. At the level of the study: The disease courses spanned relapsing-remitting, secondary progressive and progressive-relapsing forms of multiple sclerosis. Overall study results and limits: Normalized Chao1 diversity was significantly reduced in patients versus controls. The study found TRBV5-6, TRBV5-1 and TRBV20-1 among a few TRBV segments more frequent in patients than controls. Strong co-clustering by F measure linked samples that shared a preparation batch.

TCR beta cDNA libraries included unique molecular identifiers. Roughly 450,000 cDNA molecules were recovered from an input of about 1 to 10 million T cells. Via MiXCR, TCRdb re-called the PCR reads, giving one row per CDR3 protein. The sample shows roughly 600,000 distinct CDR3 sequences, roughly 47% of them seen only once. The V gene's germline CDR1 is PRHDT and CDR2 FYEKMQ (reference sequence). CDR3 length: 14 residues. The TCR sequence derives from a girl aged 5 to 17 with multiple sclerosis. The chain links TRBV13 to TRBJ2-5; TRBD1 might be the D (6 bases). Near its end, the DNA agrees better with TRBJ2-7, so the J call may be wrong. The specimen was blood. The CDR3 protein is CASSPGRGYDEQYF. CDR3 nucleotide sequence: TGTGCCAGCAGCCCCGGCAGGGGTTACGACGAGCAGTACTTC.